This TCR beta chain was captured by sequencing in a study of shared clonotypes between healthy human individuals (dated by TCRdb to 2019 to 2021). About the investigation overall: The cohort comprised two women and a few men aged 18 to 49 years. Libraries were prepared and TCR repertoires were sequenced by different laboratories using diverse techniques, in order to increase sequencing depth and limit assay-specific biases. Blood TCR repertoires of about five healthy adults were deeply sequenced to estimate repertoire size and the extent of clonotype sharing between individuals. For each donor, CD4 naive and CD4 memory were each given three plates, CD8 naive was given two plates, and CD8 memory was given one plate. Per donor, leukapheresis produced somewhere between about 0.9 and 9.5 billion PBMCs.

The research as a whole found: Incomplete sequencing was indicated by rarefaction of sorted-subset datasets, despite the large sequencing depth. Sampling was restricted to blood, and TCR repertoires in tissue are likely to differ from TCR repertoires in blood. Naive subsets generally had larger estimated clonotype richness than memory subsets did. Compared with non-shared clonotypes, the clonotypes found in all four sorted-subset donors had higher generation probabilities. Sharing across several donors was observed for approximately 5% of naive CD4, 3.5% of naive CD8, about 2.3% of memory CD4, and about 0.4% of memory CD8 clonotypes. The small number of donors limited the genetic and exposure-history diversity represented. Pairwise subsampling indicated that sequencing depth was expected to affect the degree of clonotype sharing among donors.

CD8 naive samples were obtained by positive selection for CCR7 among CD45RO-negative cells, yielding a CD45RA+CCR7+ population from which TemRA cells were excluded. Healthy HIV-negative adults with no recently reported acute infections or vaccinations were included as donors. Only Caucasian adults living in Nashville, Tennessee, USA were represented among the donors. After blood collection by leukapheresis, PBMCs were isolated using Ficoll-Histopaque density gradient centrifugation and then cryopreserved in the vapor phase of liquid nitrogen. Analytical flow cytometry was used to check the purity and quantity of each magnetically sorted T cell population. Each sorted fraction had its genomic DNA isolated and then quantified by UV absorbance on a Nanodrop 2000c. Using the deep immunoSEQ assay, multiplex PCR amplified TCR CDR3 regions from genomic DNA. Extracted genomic DNA from each cell subset was distributed evenly across all wells of several immunoSEQ 96-well plates, and each plate was treated as a replicate. For sorted subsets, roughly 200 ng of genomic DNA, equivalent to some 30,000 T cell genomes, went into each replicate PCR. The purified libraries were quantified using a Qubit 3.0 fluorometer, sized with a Bioanalyzer 2100, and then quantified again using the KAPA Library Quantification kit. A separate single-read 150-cycle Illumina NextSeq 550 flow cell was used to sequence each immunoSEQ 96-well plate. The paper's data handling went like this. The immunoSEQ output contained only junctional sequences without quality scores, so filtering could not match that applied to full-length reads. To assign V/J genes and CDR3, sequences were annotated using PyIR, a Python wrapper for IgBLAST v1.9, with IMGT germline references. Reads were filtered out if the reads had weak V/J assignments (E-value above 1e-6), no CDR3, stop codons, out-of-frame junctions, or ambiguous translated residues. V3J clonotypes were defined by identical inferred V gene, J gene, and CDR3 amino acid sequence. To compute the percentage overlap between repertoires, the number of shared unique clonotypes was divided by the size of the smaller repertoire. Repertoire richness was assessed with RTK rarefaction, the Chao1 estimator, and Recon v2.1 estimates of unobserved clonotypes. For all TCRbeta clonotypes obtained by the gDNA method from a handful of donors, generation probabilities were computed with OLGA. Not all clones reach the TCRdb copy of this immuneACCESS table, which keeps in-frame sequences only. Checked studies attribute under half of the gap to unresolved V genes and leave the rest unexplained. The V and J calls and the clone size are those of that table, but D and trimming were determined from the DNA. The sample table contains about 2.1 million clones; only one count was recorded for about 93% of them. 1.5% to 2% of the sample goes to the ten largest clones.

Regarding this clone: Its antigen has not been determined. One base away there is no much larger clone; base qualities are not given.

Including the terminal cysteine and phenylalanine, the CDR3 comprises 15 residues. Just the 45-base CDR3 DNA is kept, in frame starting at base 1. V is pruned by 3 bases and J by 5 bases, leaving 9 bases of the junction without a gene match. For CDR1 and CDR2, the germline V gene (reference sequence) lists MNHEY and SMNVEV. Rearrangement joined TRBV27 to TRBJ2-5, with 7 bases matching TRBD1. The sequence was collected from a man between 18 and 29 years old in good health. Some clones in this sample may be carry-over from other donors' samples. The sequenced sample consisted of naive CD8+ T cells from PBMCs. The sample's cell subset or site label, in plain terms: CD45RA+CCR7+. The CDR3 reads as follows: CASSFEGGLRETQYF. Here is the DNA: TGTGCCAGCAGTTTCGAAGGGGGCCTGCGGGAGACCCAGTACTTC.